This T cell receptor (beta chain) is from a study of response to subunit inactivated influenza vaccine. Findings and caveats of the study: Seasonal influenza vaccination, on each occasion, was suggested by the authors to recruit few new T cells.

The CDR3 has 14 residues. Germline V gene data show CDR1 as SGHAT and CDR2 as FQNNGV. J lost 4 bases, V lost 2 bases, and 4 bases had no gene match. There are a few counts of this clonotype. What it recognizes is unknown. Using its own MiXCR run on the RT-PCR reads, TCRdb lists one record per CDR3 protein. The table records roughly 170,000 distinct CDR3 sequences, around 9.2% of them present only once. The clonotype was recovered from a man aged 45-65 years who received an inactivated influenza vaccine. The genes are TRBV11-2 and TRBJ1-2, with 7 bases identical to TRBD1. Sequences were derived from non-naive T cells sorted from PBMCs, sampled on the day of vaccination. CDR3 amino acids: CASSLSGQFYGYTF. The CDR3 region has the DNA TGTGCCAGCAGCTTATCGGGACAGTTCTATGGCTACACCTTC. The entire variable domain, with the rest obtained from reference TRBV11-2 and TRBJ1-2, is as follows: EAGVAQSPRYKIIEKRQSVAFWCNPISGHATLYWYQQILGQGPKLLIQFQNNGVVDDSQLPKDRFSAERLKGVDSTLKIQPAKLEDSAVYLCASSLSGQFYGYTFGSGTRLTVV.